A selection of T cell receptor beta chains follows, all from one sample in a study of regulatory T cells in long-lasting Graves disease. TCRdb analysed the multiplex PCR reads with MiXCR anew, one entry per CDR3 protein. The profile shows under 700,000 distinct CDR3 sequences, roughly 16% of them singletons. The sample was also reused in another study, on T cells in Graves' hyperthyroidism and ophthalmopathy.

The sequencing used peripheral blood mononuclear cells (PBMCs), collected at new diagnosis, from a patient treated with antithyroid drugs. These receptors originate from a woman aged 35-65 years with Graves disease. The CDR3 runs from the conserved cysteine through the conserved F or W. The D gene is left open where the match is weak. Rows may omit the clone size; those that give it use once, few, many or a size class.

CDR3: CASLHGGNTGELFF
DNA: TGTGCCAGCCTCCACGGGGGGAACACCGGGGAGCTGTTTTTT
size: few
V: TRBV12-3/TRBV12-4
J: TRBJ2-2
D: .

CDR3: CASSDSMVEPQHF
DNA: TGTGCCAGCAGTGACTCCATGGTTGAGCCCCAGCATTTT
size: many
V: TRBV2
J: TRBJ1-5
D: .

CDR3: CASSELPGSTGTDTQYF
DNA: TGTGCCAGCAGTGAACTGCCTGGCTCCACCGGGACAGATACGCAGTATTTT
size: many
V: TRBV6-1
J: TRBJ2-3
D: .

CDR3: CASKPYVLQETQYF
DNA: TGTGCCAGCAAACCTTACGTGTTGCAAGAGACCCAGTACTTC
size: many
V: TRBV27
J: TRBJ2-5
D: .

CDR3: CASSSPARNTEAFF
DNA: TGTGCCAGCAGCTCCCCCGCCAGGAACACTGAAGCTTTCTTT
size: .
V: TRBV5-4
J: TRBJ1-1
D: .

CDR3: CSVDMGQGTEQYF
DNA: TGCAGCGTTGACATGGGACAGGGTACCGAGCAGTACTTC
size: .
V: TRBV29-1
J: TRBJ2-7
D: TRBD1

CDR3: CATHHSIRDGYTF
DNA: TGTGCCACCCACCATTCTATTCGGGATGGCTACACCTTC
size: .
V: TRBV24-1
J: TRBJ1-2
D: .

CDR3: CSANNRGFSYEQYF
DNA: TGCAGTGCTAACAACAGGGGCTTCTCCTACGAGCAGTACTTC
size: few
V: TRBV20-1
J: TRBJ2-7
D: TRBD1

CDR3: CASTDGTVNTEAFF
DNA: TGTGCCAGCACGGACGGGACGGTGAACACTGAAGCTTTCTTT
size: few
V: TRBV6-1
J: TRBJ1-1
D: .

CDR3: CASSLGSGSYTF
DNA: TGTGCCAGCAGCTTAGGCTCTGGGAGCTACACCTTC
size: .
V: TRBV13
J: TRBJ1-2
D: .

CDR3: CASSEGVRRETQYF
DNA: TGTGCCAGCAGTGAAGGAGTGAGACGAGAGACCCAGTACTTC
size: many
V: TRBV2
J: TRBJ2-5
D: .

CDR3: CATSDPSASGGYTF
DNA: TGTGCCACCAGTGATCCCTCAGCTTCTGGGGGCTACACCTTC
size: few
V: TRBV24-1
J: TRBJ1-2
D: .

CDR3: CASSRAQGGYEQYF
DNA: TGCGCCAGCAGCCGAGCACAGGGGGGCTACGAGCAGTACTTC
size: few
V: TRBV5-1
J: TRBJ2-7
D: TRBD1

CDR3: CAISESVGGEYQPQHF
DNA: TGTGCCATCAGTGAGTCGGTTGGGGGCGAATATCAGCCCCAGCATTTT
size: many
V: TRBV10-3
J: TRBJ1-5
D: .

CDR3: CATSRDGRGYNEQFF
DNA: TGTGCCACCAGCAGAGACGGGAGGGGGTACAATGAGCAGTTCTTC
size: .
V: TRBV15
J: TRBJ2-1
D: TRBD2

CDR3: CSAFWQAGTNEKLFF
DNA: TGCAGTGCTTTCTGGCAGGCCGGCACTAATGAAAAACTGTTTTTT
size: few
V: TRBV20-1
J: TRBJ1-4
D: .

CDR3: CAWSRVEAFF
DNA: TGTGCCTGGAGCCGAGTTGAAGCTTTCTTT
size: many
V: TRBV30
J: TRBJ1-1
D: .

CDR3: CASSFTWATDTQYF
DNA: TGTGCCAGCAGCTTTACGTGGGCCACAGATACGCAGTATTTT
size: many
V: TRBV7-8
J: TRBJ2-3
D: .

CDR3: CASSDRGYTGELFF
DNA: TGTGCCAGCTCCGACAGGGGGTACACCGGGGAGCTGTTTTTT
size: .
V: TRBV7-2
J: TRBJ2-2
D: TRBD1

CDR3: CASSELADTQYF
DNA: TGTGCCAGCAGTGAACTAGCAGATACGCAGTATTTT
size: many
V: TRBV2
J: TRBJ2-3
D: .

CDR3: CASSEEGGPYEQYF
DNA: TGTGCCAGCAGTGAAGAGGGGGGACCCTACGAGCAGTACTTC
size: .
V: TRBV6-1
J: TRBJ2-7
D: .

CDR3: CSVDKANYGYTF
DNA: TGCAGCGTTGATAAAGCTAACTATGGCTACACCTTC
size: .
V: TRBV29-1
J: TRBJ1-2
D: .

CDR3: CASSPGSSRPTDTQYF
DNA: TGCGCCAGCAGCCCAGGGAGTAGCAGACCCACAGATACGCAGTATTTT
size: few
V: TRBV4-1
J: TRBJ2-3
D: .

CDR3: CASSPPTSRGTEAFF
DNA: TGTGCCAGCAGCCCTCCGACTTCCAGGGGTACTGAAGCTTTCTTT
size: many
V: TRBV6-1
J: TRBJ1-1
D: .

CDR3: CASSSTGGTYEQYF
DNA: TGCGCCAGCAGCTCGACAGGGGGAACCTACGAGCAGTACTTC
size: many
V: TRBV28
J: TRBJ2-7
D: TRBD1

CDR3: CASKSAGTAFSPLHF
DNA: TGTGCCAGCAAGAGCGCCGGGACTGCGTTTTCACCCCTCCACTTT
size: many
V: TRBV6-1
J: TRBJ1-6
D: .

CDR3: CASSQQGQGAVEAFF
DNA: TGTGCCAGCAGCCAACAGGGACAGGGGGCGGTTGAAGCTTTCTTT
size: .
V: TRBV14
J: TRBJ1-1
D: TRBD1

CDR3: CASSRLAGAGYEQYF
DNA: TGTGCCAGCAGCCGTCTAGCGGGGGCCGGCTACGAGCAGTACTTC
size: many
V: TRBV6-1
J: TRBJ2-7
D: TRBD2

CDR3: CAISDGGRLYEQYF
DNA: TGTGCCATCAGTGACGGAGGGAGGCTCTACGAGCAGTACTTC
size: many
V: TRBV10-3
J: TRBJ2-7
D: .

CDR3: CASSSYSLAGGGYNEQFF
DNA: TGCGCCAGCAGCTCGTACTCTTTAGCGGGGGGGGGCTACAATGAGCAGTTCTTC
size: few
V: TRBV5-1
J: TRBJ2-1
D: TRBD2

CDR3: CASSFGHLSNQPQHF
DNA: TGTGCCAGCAGTTTCGGCCACCTTAGCAATCAGCCCCAGCATTTT
size: many
V: TRBV12-3/TRBV12-4
J: TRBJ1-5
D: .

CDR3: CASSGAGGQETQYF
DNA: TGTGCCAGCAGTGGAGCGGGGGGGCAAGAGACCCAGTACTTC
size: many
V: TRBV12-3/TRBV12-4
J: TRBJ2-5
D: TRBD2

CDR3: CASSSTGAADTQYF
DNA: TGCGCCAGCAGCTCGACAGGGGCGGCAGATACGCAGTATTTT
size: .
V: TRBV5-1
J: TRBJ2-3
D: TRBD1

CDR3: CASSQERFSGNTIYF
DNA: TGTGCCAGCAGCCAAGAGCGGTTCTCTGGAAACACCATATATTTT
size: many
V: TRBV3-1
J: TRBJ1-3
D: .

CDR3: CASSEEGNTEAFF
DNA: TGCGCCAGCAGTGAAGAAGGGAACACTGAAGCTTTCTTT
size: few
V: TRBV10-1
J: TRBJ1-1
D: .

CDR3: CASSQMGNTEAFF
DNA: TGTGCCAGCAGTCAGATGGGGAACACTGAAGCTTTCTTT
size: .
V: TRBV12-3/TRBV12-4
J: TRBJ1-1
D: .

CDR3: CASGGQGQTDTQYF
DNA: TGTGCCAGCGGGGGACAGGGTCAGACAGATACGCAGTATTTT
size: few
V: TRBV5-4
J: TRBJ2-3
D: TRBD1